What follows are 8 T cell receptor beta chains derived from one specimen sequenced in a study of cytomegalovirus exposure and HLA in healthy donors. The PCR ran on 60 Vbeta and 13 Jbeta primers. TCRdb's copy holds only in-frame clones and misses some; the assay was immunoSEQ multiplex PCR. This sample's table has 85,000 to 90,000 clones. The specimen was PBMCs. All receptors come from a man over 45 in good health and CMV-seropositive.

The chain combines TRBV27 with TRBJ2-1; 8 nucleotides align to TRBD2. V shed 5 bases, J shed 0 bases, and the junction held 9 bases outside the gene matches. There are 17 residues in the CDR3. In germline, CDR1 is MNHEY, CDR2 SMNVEV (reference sequence). CDR3 nucleotides: TGTGCCAGCAGTCCATTAGCGGGATCGTCCTCCTACAATGAGCAGTTCTTC. Translating it yields CASSPLAGSSSYNEQFF.

The chain uses TRBV9 and TRBJ2-2, with D unresolved. The CDR3 extends over 13 amino acids. From germline, CDR1 is SGDLS and CDR2 YYNGEE. The V end lost 2 bases, the J end lost 1 base, and 3 bases lay between the germline ends. CDR3 DNA sequence: TGTGCCAGCAGCGTTCAGAACACCGGGGAGCTGTTTTTT. It encodes CASSVQNTGELFF.

The chain combines TRBV30 with TRBJ1-5, with D unclear. Trimming removed 3 bases from V and 3 bases from J, with 15 bases in between. This CDR3 contains 15 residues. Looked up from germline, CDR1 is GTSNPN and CDR2 is SVGIG (reference sequence). Written as DNA, the CDR3 is TGTGCCTGGAGCCCCTCCACTCATAACAATCAGCCCCAGCATTTT. Translating it yields CAWSPSTHNNQPQHF.

This chain joins TRBV4-3 and TRBJ2-7, with D uncertain. Germline V lookup: CDR1 LGHNA, CDR2 YSLEER. The CDR3 has 15 residues. Trimming took 0 bases from V and 0 from J, leaving 9 bases between them. CDR3 sequence: CASSQDYTGSYEQYF. CDR3 nucleotides: TGCGCCAGCAGCCAAGATTACACGGGCTCCTACGAGCAGTACTTC.

With respect to this clone: This specimen includes other DNA sequences encoding the same CDR3. This chain uses TRBV30 with TRBJ2-3, with D perhaps TRBD2 (6 bases). CDR3 length: 16 amino acids. V shed 0 bases and J shed 0 bases, with 13 bases lying between them. Germline V gives CDR1 GTSNPN, CDR2 SVGIG (reference sequence). For the CDR3, the DNA is TGTGCCTGGAGTGTTCTTAGCGGAACTAGCACAGATACGCAGTATTTT. This translates into CAWSVLSGTSTDTQYF.

J is TRBJ1-5 and V is TRBV18; D not resolved. Per the germline V gene, CDR1 is KGHSH and CDR2 is LQKENI. The V end lost 1 base, the J end lost 7 bases, and 11 bases lay between the germline ends. The CDR3 totals 14 residues. The CDR3 bases are TGTGCCAGCTCACCACGCGCTGTTTGGCAGCCCCAGCATTTT. It is translated as CASSPRAVWQPQHF.

The genes are TRBV6-5 and TRBJ1-2, with a possible D match to TRBD1 (5 bases). Trimming removed 0 bases from V and 8 bases from J, with 16 bases in between. CDR1 MNHEY and CDR2 SVGAGI come from the germline V gene. The CDR3 extends over 15 amino acids. CDR3 sequence: CASSYSGKGAGGYTF. CDR3 bases: TGTGCCAGCAGTTACTCGGGCAAAGGGGCAGGGGGCTACACCTTC.

V is TRBV5-1 and J is TRBJ2-2; D is ambiguous. This CDR3 is built from 15 residues. Looked up from germline, CDR1 is SGHRS and CDR2 is YFSETQ. The ends were cut back, 1 base at V and 5 bases at J, with 12 bases in the middle. CDR3: CASSLTTYVTGELFF. DNA of the CDR3: TGCGCCAGCAGCTTGACTACATATGTTACCGGGGAGCTGTTTTTT.